The 10 T cell receptor beta chains below were found in one sample sequenced in a study of graft-versus-host responses after intestinal transplantation. The authors processed graft tissue to release intraepithelial and lamina propria lymphocytes. Libraries were prepared by immunoSEQ multiplex PCR; TCRdb keeps only in-frame clonotypes and omits some of them. Of about 37,000 clones listed, about 85% are singletons. Sequenced material: ileum tissue, taken around 190 days after intestinal transplant. The source is a human patient who received an intestinal transplant, so some T cells may come from the graft donor.

V is TRBV5-1 and J is TRBJ1-4, with D maybe TRBD1 (5 bases). Looked up from germline, CDR1 is SGHRS and CDR2 is YFSETQ. The CDR3 is made up of 15 amino acids. V gave up 2 bases and J gave up 0 bases, with 8 bases separating them. CDR3 nucleotides: TGCGCCAGCAGCTTCGGGGGGGCAACTAATGAAAAACTGTTTTTT. Amino acid sequence: CASSFGGATNEKLFF.

This clone was seen just once. The CDR3 loop reads CASSYDGTGVSEAFF. DNA for the CDR3: TGTGCCAGCAGTTACGACGGGACAGGGGTTTCTGAAGCTTTCTTT. This chain links TRBV6-5 with TRBJ1-1; 10 bases line up with TRBD1. Germline V CDR1 and CDR2: MNHEY, SVGAGI. The CDR3 has 15 amino acids. V shed 2 bases and J 6 bases; nucleotides not matched to a gene: 6.

This clone was seen a handful of times. Other nucleotide sequences from this sample produce the same CDR3. V and J are TRBV7-6 and TRBJ2-7; D may correspond to TRBD1 or TRBD2 (5 bases each). The germline gives CDR1 SGHVS, CDR2 FNYEAQ. The germline V and J ends were trimmed by 4 bases and 3 bases, with 10 bases remaining between them. The CDR3 extends over 13 amino acids. CDR3 sequence reads: CASSSGPNYEQYF. The CDR3 DNA reads as TGTGCCAGCAGCTCGGGACCTAACTACGAGCAGTACTTC.

This chain connects TRBV5-1 to TRBJ1-1; D unresolved. Trimming took off 0 bases at V and 10 bases at J, with 16 bases between the two ends. Germline-derived CDR1 and CDR2 are SGHRS and YFSETQ. This CDR3 region has 14 residues. The CDR3 loop is CASSLETAVVGAFF. For the CDR3, the DNA is TGCGCCAGCAGCTTGGAGACGGCCGTTGTCGGAGCTTTCTTT. Looking up the rest from reference TRBV5-1 and TRBJ1-1 gives the full variable domain: KAGVTQTPRYLIKTRGQQVTLSCSPISGHRSVSWYQQTPGQGLQFLFEYFSETQRNKGNFPGRFSGRQFSNSRSEMNVSTLELGDSALYLCASSLETAVVGAFFGQGTRLTVV.

This chain connects TRBV6-6 to TRBJ2-1; possibly TRBD2 for D (6 bases). Trimming removed 6 bases from V and 7 bases from J, with 16 bases in between. CDR3 size: 14 residues. Germline assignment: CDR1 MNHNY and CDR2 SVGAGI (reference sequence). CDR3 nucleotide sequence: TGTGCCAGCAGACCCTCGGGGACTCCGAATGAGCAGTTCTTC. This gives the protein CASRPSGTPNEQFF.

Notes on this clone: This specimen includes other DNA sequences encoding the same CDR3. The CDR3 loop reads CSATSYNEQFF. The CDR3 DNA is TGCAGTGCTACCTCCTACAATGAGCAGTTCTTC. The chain combines TRBV20-1 with TRBJ2-1; D is undetermined. V lost 4 bases and J 0 bases, leaving 1 base between the germline ends. Germline CDR1 reads DFQATT; CDR2 reads SNEGSKA (reference sequence). The CDR3 sequence is 11 residues long.

The chain links TRBV15 to TRBJ1-4; D unclear. The CDR3 length is 13 residues. The V gene's germline CDR1 is LNHNV and CDR2 YYDKDF (reference sequence). The V end lost 0 bases, the J end lost 5 bases, and 4 bases lay between the germline ends. The CDR3, as DNA: TGTGCCACCAGCAGAGACCTCAATGAAAAACTGTTTTTT. This sequence encodes CATSRDLNEKLFF.

This chain connects TRBV28 to TRBJ2-7; TRBD2 might be the D (6 bases). The CDR3 is made up of 15 amino acids. V was cut by 6 bases and J by 0 bases, with 15 bases left in between. The germline CDR1 and CDR2 sequences are MDHEN and SYDVKM. The CDR3 region has the DNA TGTGCCAGCAGCTGGGACCCTAGCGCCTCCTACGAGCAGTACTTC. Amino acids: CASSWDPSASYEQYF. Using reference TRBV28 and TRBJ2-7 for the parts outside the CDR3, the full variable domain is DVKVTQSSRYLVKRTGEKVFLECVQDMDHENMFWYRQDPGLGLRLIYFSYDVKMKEKGDIPEGYSVSREKKERFSLILESASTNQTSMYLCASSWDPSASYEQYFGPGTRLTVT.

The gene calls are TRBV9 and TRBJ2-7; D is perhaps TRBD1 (6 bases). There are 15 residues in the CDR3. CDR1 SGDLS and CDR2 YYNGEE come from the germline V gene. Between the trimmed V and J ends, which lost 0 bases and 0 bases, there was a span of 10 bases. The CDR3 loop is CASSVDEGVSYEQYF. The CDR3, as DNA: TGTGCCAGCAGCGTAGATGAGGGGGTCTCCTACGAGCAGTACTTC.

The chain recombines TRBV30 with TRBJ2-1; the match to TRBD2 covers 10 bases. CDR3 length: 16 amino acids. J was trimmed by 7 bases and V by 0 bases; bases with no gene match: 9. Germline CDR1 reads GTSNPN; CDR2 reads SVGIG (reference sequence). The CDR3 protein is CAWSVGAGGQRNEQFF. The CDR3 DNA follows: TGTGCCTGGAGTGTTGGAGCGGGGGGGCAACGTAATGAGCAGTTCTTC.